Listed here are 29 T cell receptor beta chains from one sample, sequenced in a study of T-cell memory formation after mild COVID-19. TCRdb re-called the 5' RACE reads through MiXCR, storing one row per CDR3 protein. The sample has around 300,000 distinct CDR3 sequences, roughly an eighth seen once. Sequenced material: PBMCs or a T cell subset sorted from them (not recorded which). These receptors came from a man younger than 35 who had mild COVID-19 (a few samples of this study predate the infection). Cell type and time point are not known.

This clonotype was recorded at least ten times. This sequence joins TRBV27 and TRBJ1-1; 10 bases are a match to TRBD1. CDR3 length: 14 residues. Germline loops: CDR1 MNHEY, CDR2 SMNVEV (reference sequence). With V trimmed by 5 bases and J by 9 bases, 9 bases remained unmatched. The CDR3 DNA reads TGTGCCAGCAGTGCCGCCGGGACAGGGGAGAAAGCTTTCTTT. Amino acids: CASSAAGTGEKAFF.

In its sample, this clonotype was seen many times. The rearrangement links TRBV11-2 to TRBJ1-4; D ambiguous. Trimming cost V 3 bases and J 2 bases, with 7 bases left between them. There are 14 residues in the CDR3. Germline CDR1 is SGHAT and CDR2 is FQNNGV. CDR3 protein: CASSFVGTNEKLFF. The CDR3 DNA follows: TGTGCCAGCAGCTTCGTGGGGACTAATGAAAAACTGTTTTTT.

The chain couples TRBV5-1 to TRBJ1-2; D is unresolved. Germline-derived CDR1 and CDR2 are SGHRS and YFSETQ. V lost 0 bases and J 2 bases, leaving 11 bases between the germline ends. The length of the CDR3 is 15 residues. This CDR3 reads CASSLGGIGNYGYTF. DNA of the CDR3: TGCGCCAGCAGCTTGGGAGGGATCGGGAACTATGGCTACACCTTC.

This clonotype was detected ten times or more. The CDR3 sequence is CASTPRDRTPGGNGQYF. The CDR3 coding sequence is TGTGCCAGCACCCCTCGGGACAGGACGCCCGGAGGGAATGGGCAGTACTTC. The J gene is TRBJ2-7, the V gene TRBV12-3 or TRBV12-4; TRBD1 aligns across 8 bases. The CDR3 is 17 amino acids. J gave up 9 bases and V 7 bases, and 23 bases lay outside the gene matches.

The V gene is TRBV7-2, the J gene TRBJ2-5; D is possibly TRBD2 (6 bases). This CDR3 comprises 14 residues. Between the trimmed V and J ends, which lost 5 bases and 4 bases, there was a span of 14 bases. Germline assignment: CDR1 SGHTA and CDR2 FQGNSA. The CDR3, as DNA: TGTGCCAGCAGCCCACGGGCGGGGACAGAGACCCAGTACTTC. It specifies CASSPRAGTETQYF. Full variable domain (rest looked up from reference TRBV7-2 and TRBJ2-5): GAGVSQSPSNKVTEKGKDVELRCDPISGHTALYWYRQSLGQGLEFLIYFQGNSAPDKSGLPSDRFSAERTGGSVSTLTIQRTQQEDSAVYLCASSPRAGTETQYFGPGTRLLVL.

The rearrangement uses TRBV15 and TRBJ2-7; D is unclear. Germline CDR1 and CDR2: LNHNV and YYDKDF (reference sequence). The ends were cut back, 1 base at V and 5 bases at J, with 12 bases in the middle. This CDR3 comprises 14 residues. CDR3 residues: CATSRARSGDEQYF. CDR3 nucleotide sequence: TGTGCCACCAGCAGAGCCAGGTCAGGCGACGAGCAGTACTTC.

A few counts support this clonotype. The chain couples TRBV20-1 to TRBJ1-1; possible D gene TRBD1, 5 bases. Trimming cost V 3 bases and J 6 bases, with 14 bases left between them. Germline V gene data show CDR1 as DFQATT and CDR2 as SNEGSKA (reference sequence). The CDR3 sequence is 13 residues long. DNA for the CDR3: TGCAGTGCTAGTGCTTGGGGACGGGCTGAAGCTTTCTTT. Protein: CSASAWGRAEAFF.

This clonotype was seen only a few times. The chain has TRBV7-2 and TRBJ2-4, with D maybe TRBD1 (5 bases). Trimming removed 3 bases from V and 7 bases from J, with 16 bases in between. Germline V lookup: CDR1 SGHTA, CDR2 FQGNSA. The CDR3 length is 15 residues. The CDR3 reads CASSFIGRAGNIQYF. The CDR3 DNA sequence: TGTGCCAGCAGCTTTATTGGCAGGGCTGGCAACATTCAGTACTTC.

This sequence joins TRBV20-1 and TRBJ2-7; 11 nucleotides match TRBD2. V trimming: 6 bases; J trimming: 2 bases; junction bases outside the gene matches: 3. Germline V gene sequence: CDR1 DFQATT, CDR2 SNEGSKA (reference sequence). The CDR3 sequence is 13 residues long. This CDR3 reads CSAGTSGPYEQYV. The CDR3 region has the DNA TGCAGTGCGGGGACTAGCGGACCCTACGAGCAGTACGTC.

The genes are TRBV5-1 and TRBJ1-4; the D is unclear. Trimming cost V 4 bases and J 5 bases, with 9 bases left between them. The CDR3 contains 13 residues. The germline V gene has CDR1 SGHRS and CDR2 YFSETQ. The CDR3 sequence: CASSRDANEKLFF. DNA of the CDR3: TGCGCCAGCAGCCGGGATGCCAATGAAAAACTGTTTTTT.

In this sample, this clonotype turned up a few times. V and J are TRBV4-3 and TRBJ1-1; perhaps TRBD1 as D (6 bases). From germline, CDR1 is LGHNA and CDR2 YSLEER. CDR3 size: 13 residues. V was shortened by 5 bases and J by 5 bases, with 12 bases between the two germline ends. CDR3 amino acids: CASSRGRGTEAFF. DNA for the CDR3: TGCGCCAGCAGCAGAGGGAGGGGGACTGAAGCTTTCTTT.

This clonotype was picked up a small number of times. The chain combines TRBV7-3 with TRBJ1-2; 10 bases fit TRBD1. V shed 0 bases, J shed 8 bases, and the junction held 6 bases outside the gene matches. The CDR3 has 15 residues. Germline V CDR1 and CDR2: SGHTA, FQGTGA. The CDR3: CASSLTGQGEEGYTF. For the CDR3, the DNA is TGTGCCAGCAGCTTAACAGGACAGGGGGAGGAAGGCTACACCTTC.

This chain connects TRBV20-1 to TRBJ1-2, with D unresolved. V was trimmed by 0 bases and J by 4 bases, leaving 9 bases between them. This CDR3 contains 13 residues. Germline CDR1 reads DFQATT; CDR2 reads SNEGSKA (reference sequence). CDR3 in amino acids: CSARDAGTYGYTF. Here the CDR3 DNA reads TGCAGTGCTAGAGATGCCGGCACCTATGGCTACACCTTC.

This clonotype came up many times. This chain links TRBV7-2 with TRBJ2-1, with D perhaps given as TRBD1 or TRBD2 (5 bases each). From germline, CDR1 is SGHTA and CDR2 FQGNSA. The CDR3 is 13 amino acids. Deletions cut 1 base from V and 9 bases from J, with 10 bases between. CDR3 sequence reads: CASSLGRGSEQFF. Here the CDR3 DNA reads TGTGCCAGCAGCTTAGGACGGGGCAGTGAGCAGTTCTTC.

This clonotype was recorded a few times. V gene TRBV10-2 combines with J gene TRBJ2-7; 7 bases are shared with TRBD1. J was trimmed by 3 bases and V by 3 bases; bases with no gene match: 8. This CDR3 spans 15 amino acids. Germline lookup yields CDR1 WSHSY and CDR2 SAAADI. CDR3 in amino acids: CASSDTWDRVYEQYF. CDR3 in DNA: TGCGCCAGCAGTGATACCTGGGACAGAGTCTACGAGCAGTACTTC.

This clonotype came up a few times. This sequence joins TRBV7-8 and TRBJ1-4, with a weak D call TRBD1 (6 bases). CDR1 and CDR2 from the germline V gene are SGHVS and FQNEAQ. CDR3 size: 15 residues. The germline V and J ends were trimmed by 4 bases and 7 bases, with 16 bases remaining between them. The CDR3 DNA sequence: TGTGCCAGCAGCTCTTACAGGGAGCGTGGTGAAAAACTGTTTTTT. Translation: CASSSYRERGEKLFF.

This clonotype was seen only a few times. V gene TRBV5-1 combines with J gene TRBJ2-7; 7 bases line up with TRBD1. The germline gives CDR1 SGHRS, CDR2 YFSETQ. The length of the CDR3 is 15 residues. The junction had 7 bases not matched to a gene; V was cut back by 2 bases and J by 2 bases. For the CDR3, the DNA is TGCGCCAGCAGCTTAGGCCGGGACAGTCCCTACGAGCAGTACTTC. This encodes CASSLGRDSPYEQYF. Together with reference TRBV5-1 and TRBJ2-7, the CDR3 gives the full variable domain: KAGVTQTPRYLIKTRGQQVTLSCSPISGHRSVSWYQQTPGQGLQFLFEYFSETQRNKGNFPGRFSGRQFSNSRSEMNVSTLELGDSALYLCASSLGRDSPYEQYFGPGTRLTVT.

The gene calls are TRBV6-5 and TRBJ2-1, with a weak D call TRBD1 (5 bases). CDR1 is MNHEY and CDR2 is SVGAGI in the germline V gene. The V and J ends lost 5 bases and 10 bases respectively, with 15 bases between them. There are 13 residues in the CDR3. The chain's CDR3 is CASSATRVGEQFF. The CDR3 DNA reads TGTGCCAGCAGTGCTACCAGGGTAGGGGAGCAGTTCTTC.

This clonotype was seen a handful of times. The V and J genes are TRBV12-3 or TRBV12-4 and TRBJ1-4; the D gene is possibly TRBD1 (5 bases). V lost 6 bases and J lost 6, with 14 bases in between. The CDR3 totals 14 residues. Written as DNA, the CDR3 is TGTGCCAGCAGCAACGGGGGGAGGCATGAAAAACTGTTTTTT. Amino acid sequence: CASSNGGRHEKLFF.

This clonotype was observed a handful of times. V and J are TRBV5-1 and TRBJ2-1, with D perhaps matching TRBD2 (6 bases). V was cut by 4 bases and J by 0 bases, with 14 bases left in between. Germline values: CDR1 SGHRS, CDR2 YFSETQ. The CDR3 has 16 amino acids. In nucleotides, the CDR3 is TGCGCCAGCAGCGAGGCTCACGGGGGCTCCTACAATGAGCAGTTCTTC. It codes for CASSEAHGGSYNEQFF.

This clonotype has only one observation. The chain has TRBV7-2 and TRBJ1-3; 7 bases match TRBD1. The CDR3 has 15 amino acids. J gave up 3 bases and V 6 bases, and 8 bases lay outside the gene matches. CDR1 SGHTA and CDR2 FQGNSA come from the germline V gene. CDR3 in DNA: TGTGCCAGCAGTCGGAGACAGGGCGGTGGAAACACCATATATTTT. Amino acid sequence: CASSRRQGGGNTIYF. Supplemented by reference TRBV7-2 and TRBJ1-3, the full variable domain reads GAGVSQSPSNKVTEKGKDVELRCDPISGHTALYWYRQSLGQGLEFLIYFQGNSAPDKSGLPSDRFSAERTGGSVSTLTIQRTQQEDSAVYLCASSRRQGGGNTIYFGEGSWLTVV.

This clonotype came up many times. The chain joins TRBV5-1 to TRBJ1-3; D remains unclear. The germline V gene has CDR1 SGHRS and CDR2 YFSETQ. CDR3 length: 15 amino acids. With 0 bases removed from V and 0 bases from J, the gap between germline ends came to 7 bases. The CDR3 sequence is CASSLVGNSGNTIYF. The CDR3 nucleotides are TGCGCCAGCAGCTTGGTTGGGAACTCTGGAAACACCATATATTTT.

Details on this clonotype: A clone one base away is much larger, so this may be a read error. The genes are TRBV5-1 and TRBJ2-5; 7 bases are a match to TRBD1. V was clipped by 4 bases and J by 2 bases; unmatched bases: 5. The CDR3 has 14 amino acids. Germline CDR1 SGHRS, CDR2 YFSETQ. The CDR3 protein is CASSQGQSQETQYF. The CDR3 nucleotides read TGCGCCAGCAGCCAGGGACAGAGTCAAGAGACCCAGTACTTC.

The sample holds a few counts of this clonotype. V is TRBV20-1 and J is TRBJ2-2, with D tentatively TRBD2 (6 bases). The CDR3 has 15 residues. V lost 3 bases, J lost 2 bases, and 13 bases lay in between. Looked up from germline, CDR1 is DFQATT and CDR2 is SNEGSKA (reference sequence). This CDR3 reads CSARVPGLNTGELFF. DNA of the CDR3: TGCAGTGCTAGGGTCCCGGGACTTAACACCGGGGAGCTGTTTTTT.

This clonotype has just a few counts. V usage is TRBV9 and J usage is TRBJ1-4, with D possibly being TRBD1 (5 bases). V gave up 0 bases and J gave up 4 bases, with 10 bases separating them. Per germline, CDR1 SGDLS and CDR2 YYNGEE. CDR3 size: 15 residues. The chain's CDR3 is CASSVEGRLNEKLFF. The CDR3 DNA sequence: TGTGCCAGCAGCGTAGAGGGACGGCTTAATGAAAAACTGTTTTTT.

This clonotype was recorded at least ten times. The chain uses TRBV6-5 and TRBJ2-6, with TRBD2 as a possible D gene (6 bases). The germline V gene encodes CDR1 MNHEY and CDR2 SVGAGI. The CDR3 covers 17 residues. The V gene lost 4 bases and the J gene lost 0 bases, with 13 bases spanning the gap. Written as DNA, the CDR3 is TGTGCCAGCAGTTTGGAGGGGCCTAACTCTGGGGCCAACGTCCTGACTTTC. Its protein product is CASSLEGPNSGANVLTF.

This clonotype has ten or more counts. The chain combines TRBV29-1 with TRBJ2-1; 9 bases agree with TRBD2. With V trimmed by 7 bases and J by 8 bases, 9 bases remained unmatched. CDR1 is SQVTM, CDR2 ANQGSEA, per germline. CDR3 length: 13 amino acids. The CDR3 nucleotides read TGCAGCGGGCGCGGGGGGGCCCGCGATGAGCAGTTCTTC. It specifies CSGRGGARDEQFF.

This clonotype was seen only a few times. The chain carries TRBV2 and TRBJ1-2; D is possibly TRBD1 (6 bases). V lost 6 bases, J lost 0 bases, and 11 bases lay in between. Per germline, CDR1 SNHLY and CDR2 FYNNEI. CDR3 size: 14 residues. The DNA for the CDR3 is TGTGCCAGCAGCAGACAGGACCCTAACTATGGCTACACCTTC. Protein product: CASSRQDPNYGYTF. The entire variable domain, with the rest obtained from reference TRBV2 and TRBJ1-2, is as follows: EPEVTQTPSHQVTQMGQEVILRCVPISNHLYFYWYRQILGQKVEFLVSFYNNEISEKSEIFDDQFSVERPDGSNFTLKIRSTKLEDSAMYFCASSRQDPNYGYTFGSGTRLTVV.

This clonotype was observed a few times. The CDR3 nucleotides are TGTGCCAGCAGCGCCGGACTAGCGGGGGGGCTGCTCACAGATACGCAGTATTTT. Residues: CASSAGLAGGLLTDTQYF. The chain employs TRBV9 and TRBJ2-3; TRBD2 aligns across 15 bases. J lost 2 bases, V lost 3 bases, and 7 bases had no gene match. The germline V gene encodes CDR1 SGDLS and CDR2 YYNGEE. CDR3 length: 18 amino acids. The whole variable domain, filled in from reference TRBV9 and TRBJ2-3, reads DSGVTQTPKHLITATGQRVTLRCSPRSGDLSVYWYQQSLDQGLQFLIQYYNGEERAKGNILERFSAQQFPDLHSELNLSSLELGDSALYFCASSAGLAGGLLTDTQYFGPGTRLTVL.